The present T cell receptor (beta chain) was sequenced within a study of PD-1 blockade in classical Hodgkin lymphoma. For the study at large: Every 2 weeks, patients got 3 mg/kg intravenous nivolumab. Notes on the study in general: Relapsed/refractory patients reportedly had lower baseline diversity than newly diagnosed patients.

The repertoire was sequenced with immunoSEQ multiplex PCR; TCRdb's copy has only in-frame clones and lacks some. The sample gives 20,000 to 30,000 clones, 80% to 90% of which show up once; 7.5% to 9.5% is in the top ten. No patient escaped relapse after autologous stem cell transplantation, and brentuximab vedotin exposure varied. As to this clone: What it recognizes is unknown.

The CDR3 covers 15 residues. Between the trimmed V and J ends, which lost 7 bases and 0 bases, there was a span of 15 bases. Germline values: CDR1 SEHNR, CDR2 FQNEAQ (reference sequence). The sequence was collected from a human donor with classical Hodgkin lymphoma. The rearrangement uses TRBV7-9 and TRBJ1-1; D not resolved. Sequencing used peripheral blood mononuclear cells (PBMCs), obtained before the second cycle of nivolumab. This chain's CDR3 is CASNPEVNMNTEAFF. For the CDR3, the DNA is TGTGCCAGCAACCCAGAGGTTAACATGAACACTGAAGCTTTCTTT.